These 20 T cell receptor beta chains came from one sample sequenced in a study of T cell responses to AZD1222 COVID-19 vaccine. Measured with immunoSEQ multiplex PCR; TCRdb has only the in-frame clones, and not every one. The data contain about 120,000 clones, around 91% of them singletons. The source material was peripheral blood, sampled on day 0 of AZD1222 vaccination. Source of these receptors: an adult in good health.

The chain recombines TRBV20-1 with TRBJ1-6; D is ambiguous. Germline loops: CDR1 DFQATT, CDR2 SNEGSKA (reference sequence). The CDR3 has 16 amino acids. V was clipped by 3 bases and J by 7 bases, with 19 bases between them. CDR3 nucleotide sequence: TGCAGTGCTAGTCCGCCGGGTCGGGGAGGGAATTCACCCCTCCACTTT. It is translated as CSASPPGRGGNSPLHF.

The chain employs TRBV19 and TRBJ2-2; weak D call: TRBD1 (6 bases). CDR3 length equals 15 residues. Trimming left V 6 bases short and J 1 base short, with 12 bases between. Germline lookup yields CDR1 LNHDA and CDR2 SQIVND (reference sequence). The CDR3 DNA sequence: TGTGCCAGTAGGGCCGGGACATTGAACACCGGGGAGCTGTTTTTT. Translating gives CASRAGTLNTGELFF.

The chain is built from TRBV11-1 and TRBJ1-1, with 9 bases aligning to TRBD1. CDR3 size: 16 residues. The germline gives CDR1 SGHAT, CDR2 FQDESV (reference sequence). After removal of 4 bases from V and 6 bases from J, the junction contained 12 bases not matched to a gene. For the CDR3, the DNA is TGTGCCAGCAGCTCGGGGACAGGGATGGGTAGGGCTGAAGCTTTCTTT. Residues: CASSSGTGMGRAEAFF.

The rearrangement uses TRBV18 and TRBJ1-1, with unresolved D. CDR1 and CDR2 (germline): KGHSH, LQKENI. V was pared by 3 bases and J by 4 bases, with 12 bases between. The CDR3 runs 14 residues. DNA of the CDR3: TGTGCCAGCTCACCCGACGGGATCACCACTGAAGCTTTCTTT. Its translation: CASSPDGITTEAFF.

The chain has TRBV5-1 and TRBJ2-1; tentatively, D is TRBD2 (6 bases). The CDR3 is 15 amino acids. V lost 0 bases to trimming and J lost 6 bases, with 13 bases between them. Germline-derived CDR1 and CDR2 are SGHRS and YFSETQ. CDR3 residues: CASSLVLAEGNEQFF. The CDR3 nucleotides read TGCGCCAGCAGCTTGGTACTAGCTGAGGGCAATGAGCAGTTCTTC.

Here the CDR3 reads CASSLRGTDTEAFF. CDR3 nucleotides: TGTGCCAGCAGCTTGCGGGGTACGGACACTGAAGCTTTCTTT. This chain links TRBV7-9 with TRBJ1-1; no clear D gene. V shed 3 bases and J shed 3 bases, with 11 bases lying between them. CDR3 size: 14 residues. CDR1 and CDR2 (germline): SEHNR, FQNEAQ (reference sequence).

The chain uses TRBV18 and TRBJ1-2, with 8 bases aligning to TRBD1. J lost 2 bases, V lost 0 bases, and 5 bases had no gene match. Germline-derived CDR1 and CDR2 are KGHSH and LQKENI. There are 16 residues in the CDR3. The CDR3 region has the DNA TGTGCCAGCTCACCACCAAACAGGGGGGACAACTATGGCTACACCTTC. This codes for CASSPPNRGDNYGYTF.

The CDR3 nucleotides read TGTGCCAGCAGCTCGCATCCCGGGACGGCTTTGAACACTGAAGCTTTCTTT. Translating gives CASSSHPGTALNTEAFF. The chain joins TRBV7-9 to TRBJ1-1; D is perhaps TRBD1 (5 bases). Germline V lookup: CDR1 SEHNR, CDR2 FQNEAQ (reference sequence). The V gene lost 4 bases and the J gene lost 0 bases, with 18 bases spanning the gap. The CDR3 runs 17 residues.

The CDR3 sequence: CASSFGKGGLGNQPQHF. Written as DNA, the CDR3 is TGTGCCAGCAGTTTCGGGAAAGGGGGGCTGGGCAATCAGCCCCAGCATTTT. This sequence joins TRBV28 and TRBJ1-5, with a weak D call TRBD1 (6 bases). Trimming took off 3 bases at V and 2 bases at J, with 17 bases between the two ends. Looked up from germline, CDR1 is MDHEN and CDR2 is SYDVKM. The CDR3 has 17 amino acids.

The CDR3 DNA sequence: TGTGCCAGCAGCTTAGACCAGACCATGTATGGCTACACCTTC. Protein sequence: CASSLDQTMYGYTF. The chain uses TRBV11-2 and TRBJ1-2; D unclear. The CDR3 extends over 14 amino acids. V lost 0 bases and J lost 5, with 10 bases in between. The V gene's germline CDR1 is SGHAT and CDR2 FQNNGV. The entire variable domain, with the rest obtained from reference TRBV11-2 and TRBJ1-2, is as follows: EAGVAQSPRYKIIEKRQSVAFWCNPISGHATLYWYQQILGQGPKLLIQFQNNGVVDDSQLPKDRFSAERLKGVDSTLKIQPAKLEDSAVYLCASSLDQTMYGYTFGSGTRLTVV.

This chain joins TRBV10-3 and TRBJ1-2, with TRBD1 as a possible D gene (5 bases). Trimming stripped 7 bases from V and 1 base from J, with 16 bases between. Looked up from germline, CDR1 is ENHRY and CDR2 is SYGVKD. CDR3 size: 15 residues. CDR3 sequence reads: CAITGSGSNNYGYTF. The CDR3 nucleotides read TGTGCCATCACAGGGTCGGGGTCGAATAACTATGGCTACACCTTC.

V usage is TRBV6-5 and J usage is TRBJ1-2, with D unresolved. Germline V CDR1 and CDR2: MNHEY, SVGAGI. Between the trimmed V and J ends, which lost 6 bases and 5 bases, there was a span of 13 bases. The CDR3 runs 13 residues. CDR3 amino acids: CASSPREFYGYTF. CDR3 in DNA: TGTGCCAGCAGCCCACGCGAATTTTATGGCTACACCTTC.

The chain carries TRBV19 and TRBJ1-2, with a weak D call TRBD1 (5 bases). The CDR3 covers 14 residues. Trimming removed 1 base from V and 4 bases from J, with 10 bases in between. Per the germline V gene, CDR1 is LNHDA and CDR2 is SQIVND (reference sequence). The chain's CDR3 is CASSIAQESYGYTF. DNA of the CDR3: TGTGCCAGTAGTATAGCACAGGAGTCCTATGGCTACACCTTC.

The genes are TRBV18 and TRBJ2-1; 13 nucleotides align to TRBD2. J lost 6 bases, V lost 3 bases, and 2 bases had no gene match. This CDR3 spans 15 amino acids. Germline-derived CDR1 and CDR2 are KGHSH and LQKENI. CDR3 DNA sequence: TGTGCCAGCTCACCGGGACTAGCGGGGCTCAATGAGCAGTTCTTC. This codes for CASSPGLAGLNEQFF.

The chain recombines TRBV29-1 with TRBJ2-2, with D maybe TRBD1 (5 bases). Germline CDR1 is SQVTM and CDR2 is ANQGSEA. V was trimmed by 6 bases and J by 4 bases, leaving 12 bases between them. The CDR3 length is 13 residues. The CDR3 loop reads CSVDSPITGELFF. CDR3 sequence (DNA): TGCAGCGTCGACAGCCCTATCACCGGGGAGCTGTTTTTT.

The chain links TRBV4-3 to TRBJ2-1, with 14 bases lining up with TRBD2. The CDR3 extends over 15 amino acids. Germline lookup yields CDR1 LGHNA and CDR2 YSLEER. V lost 4 bases to trimming and J lost 10 bases; unmatched junction nucleotides: 6. Here the CDR3 DNA reads TGCGCCAGCAGCCCCACGGGACTAGCGGGAGTAGAGCAGTTCTTC. Amino acids: CASSPTGLAGVEQFF.

The V gene is TRBV19, the J gene TRBJ1-6; D remains unclear. V was clipped by 6 bases and J by 9 bases, with 15 bases between them. The CDR3 is 14 amino acids. Germline CDR1 and CDR2: LNHDA and SQIVND (reference sequence). In DNA form, the CDR3 reads TGTGCCAGTAGCCTTTCCACACGTGGTTCACCCCTCCACTTT. Its translation: CASSLSTRGSPLHF.

The rearrangement uses TRBV18 and TRBJ2-1; D call uncertain. V gave up 3 bases and J gave up 8 bases, with 14 bases separating them. The CDR3 sequence is 14 residues long. Germline V gene sequence: CDR1 KGHSH, CDR2 LQKENI. The CDR3 coding sequence is TGTGCCAGCTCACCCCTGGGCCCGAAGGATGAGCAGTTCTTC. This encodes CASSPLGPKDEQFF.

The V gene is TRBV7-3, the J gene TRBJ2-2; D gene unclear. From germline, CDR1 is SGHTA and CDR2 FQGTGA. This CDR3 spans 12 amino acids. The V and J ends lost 1 base and 3 bases respectively, with 0 bases between them. The chain's CDR3 is CASSLNTGELFF. CDR3 DNA: TGTGCCAGCAGCTTAAACACCGGGGAGCTGTTTTTT. The variable domain in full, completed from reference TRBV7-3 and TRBJ2-2, reads GAGVSQTPSNKVTEKGKYVELRCDPISGHTALYWYRQSLGQGPEFLIYFQGTGAADDSGLPNDRFFAVRPEGSVSTLKIQRTERGDSAVYLCASSLNTGELFFGEGSRLTVL.

The rearrangement uses TRBV5-1 and TRBJ2-1; TRBD1 aligns across 7 bases. Germline loops: CDR1 SGHRS, CDR2 YFSETQ. The CDR3 extends over 15 amino acids. Germline trimming cut 4 bases from V and 6 bases from J; bases unmatched to any gene: 10. The CDR3 spells CASSPGAGGPNEQFF. CDR3 nucleotide sequence: TGCGCCAGCAGCCCCGGGGCAGGGGGACCCAATGAGCAGTTCTTC.